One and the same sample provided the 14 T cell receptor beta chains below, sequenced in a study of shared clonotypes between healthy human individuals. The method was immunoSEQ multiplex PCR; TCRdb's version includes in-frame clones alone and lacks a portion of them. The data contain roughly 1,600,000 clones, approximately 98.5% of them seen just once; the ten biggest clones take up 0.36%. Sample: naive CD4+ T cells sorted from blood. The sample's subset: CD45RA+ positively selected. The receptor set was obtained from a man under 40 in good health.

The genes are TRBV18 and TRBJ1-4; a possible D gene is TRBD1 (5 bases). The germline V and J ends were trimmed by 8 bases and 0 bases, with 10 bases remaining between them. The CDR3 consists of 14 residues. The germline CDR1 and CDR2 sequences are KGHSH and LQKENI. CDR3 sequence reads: CASARAATNEKLFF. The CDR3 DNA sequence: TGTGCCAGCGCCAGGGCTGCAACTAATGAAAAACTGTTTTTT.

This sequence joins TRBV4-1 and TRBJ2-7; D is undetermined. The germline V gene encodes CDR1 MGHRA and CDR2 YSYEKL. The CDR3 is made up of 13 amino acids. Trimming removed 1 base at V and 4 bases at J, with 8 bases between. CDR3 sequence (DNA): TGCGCCAGCAGCCAAGTAGTCCTTTACGAGCAGTACTTC. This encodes CASSQVVLYEQYF.

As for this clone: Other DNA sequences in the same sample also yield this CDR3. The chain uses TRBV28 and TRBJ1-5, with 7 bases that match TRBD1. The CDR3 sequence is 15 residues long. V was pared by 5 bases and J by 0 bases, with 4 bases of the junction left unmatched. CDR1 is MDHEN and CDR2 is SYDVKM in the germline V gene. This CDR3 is CASSPGQYSNQPQHF. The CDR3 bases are TGTGCCAGCAGTCCGGGACAGTATAGCAATCAGCCCCAGCATTTT.

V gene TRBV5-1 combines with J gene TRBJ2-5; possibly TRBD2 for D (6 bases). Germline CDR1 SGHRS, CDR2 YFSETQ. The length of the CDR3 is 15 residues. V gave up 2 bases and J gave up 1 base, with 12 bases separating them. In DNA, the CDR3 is TGCGCCAGCAGCTTAGGAGGGAGTGGCCAAGAGACCCAGTACTTC. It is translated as CASSLGGSGQETQYF.

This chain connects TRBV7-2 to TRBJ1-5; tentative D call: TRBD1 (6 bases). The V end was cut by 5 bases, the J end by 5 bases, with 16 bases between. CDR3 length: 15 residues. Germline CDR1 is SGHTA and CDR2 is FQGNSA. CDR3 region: CASSRRGGRDQPQHF. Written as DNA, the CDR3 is TGTGCCAGCAGCCGCCGAGGGGGTCGCGATCAGCCCCAGCATTTT.

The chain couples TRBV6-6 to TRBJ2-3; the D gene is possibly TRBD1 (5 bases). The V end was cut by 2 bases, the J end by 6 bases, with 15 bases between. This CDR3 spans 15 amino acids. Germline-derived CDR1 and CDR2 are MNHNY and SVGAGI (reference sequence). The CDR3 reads CASSYPDSPGDTQYF. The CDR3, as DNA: TGTGCCAGCAGTTACCCCGACAGTCCAGGGGATACGCAGTATTTT.

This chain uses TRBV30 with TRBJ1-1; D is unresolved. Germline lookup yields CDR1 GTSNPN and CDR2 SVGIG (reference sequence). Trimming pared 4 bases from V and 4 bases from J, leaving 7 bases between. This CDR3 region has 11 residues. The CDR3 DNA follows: TGTGCCTGGACCCCCCTCACTGAAGCTTTCTTT. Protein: CAWTPLTEAFF.

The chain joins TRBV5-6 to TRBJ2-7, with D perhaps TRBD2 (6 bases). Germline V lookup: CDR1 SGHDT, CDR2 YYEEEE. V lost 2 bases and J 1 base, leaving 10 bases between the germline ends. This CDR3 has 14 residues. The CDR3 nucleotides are TGTGCCAGCAGCTTCCGCGGGGCGTCCTACGAGCAGTACTTC. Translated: CASSFRGASYEQYF.

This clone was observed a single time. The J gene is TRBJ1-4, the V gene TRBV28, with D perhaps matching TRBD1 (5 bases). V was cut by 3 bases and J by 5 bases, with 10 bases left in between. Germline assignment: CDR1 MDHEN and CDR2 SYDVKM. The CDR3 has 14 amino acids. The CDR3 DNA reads TGTGCCAGCAGTTTCACGGACATAAATGAAAAACTGTTTTTT. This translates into CASSFTDINEKLFF.

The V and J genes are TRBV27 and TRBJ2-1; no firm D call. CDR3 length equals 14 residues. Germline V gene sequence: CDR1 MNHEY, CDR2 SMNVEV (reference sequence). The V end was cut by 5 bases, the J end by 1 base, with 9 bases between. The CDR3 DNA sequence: TGTGCCAGCAGTCCCAGTGGGTCCTACAATGAGCAGTTCTTC. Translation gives CASSPSGSYNEQFF.

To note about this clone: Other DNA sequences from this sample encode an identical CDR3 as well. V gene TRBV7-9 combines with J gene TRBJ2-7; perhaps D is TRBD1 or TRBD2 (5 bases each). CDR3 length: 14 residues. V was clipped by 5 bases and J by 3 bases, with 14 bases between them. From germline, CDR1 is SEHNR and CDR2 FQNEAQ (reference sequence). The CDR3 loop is CASSPRGGSYEQYF. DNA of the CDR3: TGTGCCAGCAGCCCGAGGGGTGGCAGCTACGAGCAGTACTTC. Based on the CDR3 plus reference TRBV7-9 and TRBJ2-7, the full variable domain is DTGVSQNPRHKITKRGQNVTFRCDPISEHNRLYWYRQTLGQGPEFLTYFQNEAQLEKSRLLSDRFSAERPKGSFSTLEIQRTEQGDSAMYLCASSPRGGSYEQYFGPGTRLTVT.

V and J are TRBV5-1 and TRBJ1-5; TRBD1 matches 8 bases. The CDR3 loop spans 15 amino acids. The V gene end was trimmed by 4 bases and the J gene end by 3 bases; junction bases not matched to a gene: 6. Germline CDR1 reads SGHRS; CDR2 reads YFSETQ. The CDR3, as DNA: TGCGCCAGCAGCGCCGGGACAGGTACCAATCAGCCCCAGCATTTT. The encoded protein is CASSAGTGTNQPQHF.

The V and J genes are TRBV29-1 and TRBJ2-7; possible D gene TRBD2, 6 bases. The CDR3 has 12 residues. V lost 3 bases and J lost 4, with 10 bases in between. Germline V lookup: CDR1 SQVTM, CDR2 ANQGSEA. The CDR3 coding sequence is TGCAGCGTTGAGGGGGGTACGTACGAGCAGTACTTC. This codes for CSVEGGTYEQYF.

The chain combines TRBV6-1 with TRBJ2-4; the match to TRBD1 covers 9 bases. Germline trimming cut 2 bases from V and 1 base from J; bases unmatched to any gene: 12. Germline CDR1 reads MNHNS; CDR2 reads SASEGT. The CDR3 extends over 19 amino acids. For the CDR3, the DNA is TGTGCCAGCAGTGAATTTAGGGGACAGGGTTTGGTTGCCAAAAACATTCAGTACTTC. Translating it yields CASSEFRGQGLVAKNIQYF.